This TCR beta chain derives from a study of response to subunit inactivated influenza vaccine. Broader study findings: T cells newly recruited by each seasonal influenza vaccination are few, the authors suggested.

Per germline, CDR1 LNHNV and CDR2 YYDKDF (reference sequence). There are 18 residues in the CDR3. The V gene end was trimmed by 1 base and the J gene end by 5 bases; junction bases not matched to a gene: 11. In TCRdb, the RT-PCR reads were re-called with MiXCR into one record per CDR3 protein. The table lists 700,000 to 800,000 distinct CDR3 sequences, approximately 17% of them singletons. For this clonotype: The antigen is not known.

Source: PBMCs from blood, taken less than 6 days after vaccination. This chain connects TRBV15 to TRBJ2-3; TRBD1 matches at 11 bases. The clonotype originates from a man aged 50-60 years who received an inactivated influenza vaccine. The CDR3 is CATSRGLRRDRGEDTQYF. The CDR3 DNA is TGTGCCACCAGCAGAGGCCTCCGTCGGGACAGGGGGGAAGATACGCAGTATTTT.